These T cell receptor beta chains were read from a single sample in a study of T cell responses to AZD1222 COVID-19 vaccine. TCRdb keeps only in-frame clones here, not all; method: immunoSEQ multiplex PCR. The sample has about 130,000 clones, roughly 90% seen once. The sequencing here drew on peripheral blood, taken on day 0 of AZD1222 vaccination. The receptors were gathered from an adult in good health. CDR3s include the opening cysteine and the closing phenylalanine or tryptophan. Each record gives: CDR3 protein, CDR3 DNA, J gene, V gene, clone size, D gene. A D gene is named only where the DNA matches it firmly. A row's size may be missing; if present it is once, few, many or a size class.

cdr3_aa: CASTKGGGLETQYF
cdr3_nt: TGTGCCAGCACCAAGGGGGGGGGCCTCGAGACCCAGTACTTC
j_call: TRBJ2-5
v_call: TRBV3-1/TRBV3-2
clone_size: NA
d_call: NA

cdr3_aa: CASSEGLGSGNTIYF
cdr3_nt: TGTGCCAGCAGTGAAGGTCTGGGTTCTGGAAACACCATATATTTT
j_call: TRBJ1-3
v_call: TRBV25-1
clone_size: NA
d_call: NA

cdr3_aa: CASSHPRQGALTDTQYF
cdr3_nt: TGCGCCAGCAGTCACCCCAGACAGGGGGCGTTAACAGATACGCAGTATTTT
j_call: TRBJ2-3
v_call: TRBV23-1
clone_size: NA
d_call: TRBD1

cdr3_aa: CASSRVLLFSHGYTF
cdr3_nt: TGTGCCAGCAGCCGAGTTCTGCTATTCTCCCATGGCTACACCTTC
j_call: TRBJ1-2
v_call: TRBV28
clone_size: few
d_call: NA

cdr3_aa: CASSQDWTSGRTDTQYF
cdr3_nt: TGTGCCAGCAGCCAAGATTGGACTAGCGGCCGCACAGATACGCAGTATTTT
j_call: TRBJ2-3
v_call: TRBV4-2
clone_size: NA
d_call: TRBD2

cdr3_aa: CASHHGNYGYTF
cdr3_nt: TGTGCCAGTCATCACGGTAACTATGGCTACACCTTC
j_call: TRBJ1-2
v_call: TRBV19
clone_size: once
d_call: NA

cdr3_aa: CASSLVTGEWVGAFF
cdr3_nt: TGTGCCAGCAGCTTAGTGACGGGGGAATGGGTCGGGGCTTTCTTT
j_call: TRBJ1-1
v_call: TRBV7-6
clone_size: NA
d_call: NA

cdr3_aa: CASGQDMNTEAFF
cdr3_nt: TGCGCCAGCGGTCAGGACATGAACACTGAAGCTTTCTTT
j_call: TRBJ1-1
v_call: TRBV5-1
clone_size: NA
d_call: NA

cdr3_aa: CAVQSPGSNYGYTF
cdr3_nt: TGTGCCGTACAGAGCCCAGGGTCTAACTATGGCTACACCTTC
j_call: TRBJ1-2
v_call: TRBV28
clone_size: NA
d_call: NA

cdr3_aa: CASSPSGSVEKLFF
cdr3_nt: TGTGCCAGCAGCCCCTCGGGGTCCGTTGAAAAACTGTTTTTT
j_call: TRBJ1-4
v_call: TRBV7-9
clone_size: NA
d_call: NA

cdr3_aa: CASSRDRNQPQHF
cdr3_nt: TGTGCCAGTAGCCGGGACAGGAATCAGCCCCAGCATTTT
j_call: TRBJ1-5
v_call: TRBV19
clone_size: NA
d_call: TRBD1

cdr3_aa: CASSPGLAYTQYF
cdr3_nt: TGTGCCAGCAGCCCGGGACTAGCCTATACGCAGTATTTT
j_call: TRBJ2-3
v_call: TRBV9
clone_size: few
d_call: TRBD2

cdr3_aa: CASSPWTGLDGYTF
cdr3_nt: TGTGCCAGCAGTCCATGGACAGGCTTAGATGGCTACACCTTC
j_call: TRBJ1-2
v_call: TRBV6-5
clone_size: NA
d_call: TRBD1

cdr3_aa: CSVGGAVAFSYGYTF
cdr3_nt: TGCAGCGTTGGGGGGGCAGTCGCCTTCTCCTATGGCTACACCTTC
j_call: TRBJ1-2
v_call: TRBV29-1
clone_size: NA
d_call: NA

cdr3_aa: CASSPRGTDTEAFF
cdr3_nt: TGTGCCAGCAGCCCCCGGGGGACGGACACTGAAGCTTTCTTT
j_call: TRBJ1-1
v_call: TRBV11-2
clone_size: once
d_call: NA

cdr3_aa: CASSFTGNGYTF
cdr3_nt: TGTGCCAGCAGCTTCACAGGGAATGGCTACACCTTC
j_call: TRBJ1-2
v_call: TRBV13
clone_size: once
d_call: NA

cdr3_aa: CASSFGQGVRTEAFF
cdr3_nt: TGTGCCAGCAGCTTCGGCCAGGGGGTCAGGACTGAAGCTTTCTTT
j_call: TRBJ1-1
v_call: TRBV7-9
clone_size: NA
d_call: TRBD1

cdr3_aa: CAISSRQETQYF
cdr3_nt: TGTGCCATTTCTTCGAGACAAGAGACCCAGTACTTC
j_call: TRBJ2-5
v_call: TRBV28
clone_size: NA
d_call: NA

cdr3_aa: CASSPTRTTRYTF
cdr3_nt: TGTGCCAGCAGCCCCACTCGAACAACGCGCTACACCTTC
j_call: TRBJ1-2
v_call: TRBV9
clone_size: NA
d_call: NA

cdr3_aa: CASRPRTGGTDTQYF
cdr3_nt: TGTGCCAGCAGACCACGGACAGGGGGCACAGATACGCAGTATTTT
j_call: TRBJ2-3
v_call: TRBV7-8
clone_size: NA
d_call: TRBD1

cdr3_aa: CASLEARGSYEQYF
cdr3_nt: TGTGCCAGCCTAGAGGCTAGAGGTTCCTACGAGCAGTACTTC
j_call: TRBJ2-7
v_call: TRBV6-1
clone_size: NA
d_call: NA

cdr3_aa: CASSFEGYTEAFF
cdr3_nt: TGTGCCAGCAGTTTTGAGGGGTACACTGAAGCTTTCTTT
j_call: TRBJ1-1
v_call: TRBV27
clone_size: NA
d_call: NA

cdr3_aa: CASSERGGLYEQYF
cdr3_nt: TGTGCCAGCAGTGAAAGGGGCGGGCTTTACGAGCAGTACTTC
j_call: TRBJ2-7
v_call: TRBV6-1
clone_size: once
d_call: NA

cdr3_aa: CASSPAGTEAYEQYF
cdr3_nt: TGTGCCAGCAGTCCCGCCGGGACGGAAGCCTACGAGCAGTACTTC
j_call: TRBJ2-7
v_call: TRBV7-7
clone_size: NA
d_call: NA

cdr3_aa: CAWSSGLNSPLHF
cdr3_nt: TGTGCCTGGAGTTCCGGTCTTAATTCACCCCTCCACTTT
j_call: TRBJ1-6
v_call: TRBV30
clone_size: NA
d_call: NA

cdr3_aa: CAWSADQGARSEAFF
cdr3_nt: TGTGCCTGGAGTGCTGATCAGGGGGCGCGATCTGAAGCTTTCTTT
j_call: TRBJ1-1
v_call: TRBV30
clone_size: NA
d_call: TRBD1

cdr3_aa: CASRVPDRNSPLHF
cdr3_nt: TGTGCCAGCAGAGTCCCGGACAGAAATTCACCCCTCCACTTT
j_call: TRBJ1-6
v_call: TRBV27
clone_size: few
d_call: NA

cdr3_aa: CASTSSRRTDTQYF
cdr3_nt: TGTGCCAGCACCTCATCTCGGAGAACAGATACGCAGTATTTT
j_call: TRBJ2-3
v_call: TRBV27
clone_size: NA
d_call: NA